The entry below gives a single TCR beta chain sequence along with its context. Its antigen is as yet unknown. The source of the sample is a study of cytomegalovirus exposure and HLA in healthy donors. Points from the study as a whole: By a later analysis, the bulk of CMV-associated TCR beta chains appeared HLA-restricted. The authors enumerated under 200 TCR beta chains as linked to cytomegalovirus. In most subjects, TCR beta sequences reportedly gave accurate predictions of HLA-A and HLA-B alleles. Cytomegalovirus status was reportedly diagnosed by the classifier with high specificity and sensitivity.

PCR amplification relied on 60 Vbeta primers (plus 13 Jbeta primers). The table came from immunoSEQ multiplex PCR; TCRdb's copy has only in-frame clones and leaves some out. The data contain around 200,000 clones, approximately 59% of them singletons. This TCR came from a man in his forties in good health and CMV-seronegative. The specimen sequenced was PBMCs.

The CDR3 loop reads CASSRDRVPGANVLTF. The CDR3 DNA follows: TGTGCCAGCAGCCGGGATAGGGTCCCTGGGGCCAACGTCCTGACTTTC. This sequence joins TRBV25-1 and TRBJ2-6; the D gene is possibly TRBD2 (5 bases). Trimming removed 6 bases at V and 2 bases at J, with 14 bases between. Germline CDR1 is MGHDK and CDR2 is SYGVNS. The CDR3 sequence is 16 residues long. Combining the CDR3 with reference TRBV25-1 and TRBJ2-6 gives the whole variable domain EADIYQTPRYLVIGTGKKITLECSQTMGHDKMYWYQQDPGMELHLIHYSYGVNSTEKGDLSSESTVSRIRTEHFPLTLESARPSHTSQYLCASSRDRVPGANVLTFGAGSRLTVL.